This T cell receptor (beta chain) stems from a study of CD8+CD57+ T cells in acquired aplastic anemia. Overall study: CD4+ and CD8+ cells, once sorted, gave DNA averaging roughly 3.2 ug. Healthy donor CD4+ samples were sequenced to a depth that averaged approximately 9.9 million reads.

For this clonotype: The target antigen is unknown.

Genomic DNA acted as the template from which TCR beta VDJ combination and CDR3 sequence profiling were carried out. Via MiXCR, TCRdb re-called the reads, giving one row per CDR3 protein. The sample holds a few hundred thousand distinct CDR3 sequences, over 60% seen once. Study conclusions and caveats: Patients and controls were not found to differ significantly in CD8+ Simpson's diversity. There were 25 to 35 CD8+ CDR3 sequences that occurred in both patients and controls.

This TCR came from a human donor in good health. The specimen sequenced was sorted CD4+, CD8+, or CD8+CD57+ T cells (not recorded which) from PBMCs.

The CDR3 DNA is TGTGCCAGTAGTTTCACCAAGAACACCGGGGAGCTGTTTTTT. It codes for CASSFTKNTGELFF. J is TRBJ2-2 and V is TRBV19; D is unclear. The V end was cut by 5 bases, the J end by 1 base, with 8 bases between. Germline CDR1 reads LNHDA; CDR2 reads SQIVND (reference sequence). This CDR3 comprises 14 residues.